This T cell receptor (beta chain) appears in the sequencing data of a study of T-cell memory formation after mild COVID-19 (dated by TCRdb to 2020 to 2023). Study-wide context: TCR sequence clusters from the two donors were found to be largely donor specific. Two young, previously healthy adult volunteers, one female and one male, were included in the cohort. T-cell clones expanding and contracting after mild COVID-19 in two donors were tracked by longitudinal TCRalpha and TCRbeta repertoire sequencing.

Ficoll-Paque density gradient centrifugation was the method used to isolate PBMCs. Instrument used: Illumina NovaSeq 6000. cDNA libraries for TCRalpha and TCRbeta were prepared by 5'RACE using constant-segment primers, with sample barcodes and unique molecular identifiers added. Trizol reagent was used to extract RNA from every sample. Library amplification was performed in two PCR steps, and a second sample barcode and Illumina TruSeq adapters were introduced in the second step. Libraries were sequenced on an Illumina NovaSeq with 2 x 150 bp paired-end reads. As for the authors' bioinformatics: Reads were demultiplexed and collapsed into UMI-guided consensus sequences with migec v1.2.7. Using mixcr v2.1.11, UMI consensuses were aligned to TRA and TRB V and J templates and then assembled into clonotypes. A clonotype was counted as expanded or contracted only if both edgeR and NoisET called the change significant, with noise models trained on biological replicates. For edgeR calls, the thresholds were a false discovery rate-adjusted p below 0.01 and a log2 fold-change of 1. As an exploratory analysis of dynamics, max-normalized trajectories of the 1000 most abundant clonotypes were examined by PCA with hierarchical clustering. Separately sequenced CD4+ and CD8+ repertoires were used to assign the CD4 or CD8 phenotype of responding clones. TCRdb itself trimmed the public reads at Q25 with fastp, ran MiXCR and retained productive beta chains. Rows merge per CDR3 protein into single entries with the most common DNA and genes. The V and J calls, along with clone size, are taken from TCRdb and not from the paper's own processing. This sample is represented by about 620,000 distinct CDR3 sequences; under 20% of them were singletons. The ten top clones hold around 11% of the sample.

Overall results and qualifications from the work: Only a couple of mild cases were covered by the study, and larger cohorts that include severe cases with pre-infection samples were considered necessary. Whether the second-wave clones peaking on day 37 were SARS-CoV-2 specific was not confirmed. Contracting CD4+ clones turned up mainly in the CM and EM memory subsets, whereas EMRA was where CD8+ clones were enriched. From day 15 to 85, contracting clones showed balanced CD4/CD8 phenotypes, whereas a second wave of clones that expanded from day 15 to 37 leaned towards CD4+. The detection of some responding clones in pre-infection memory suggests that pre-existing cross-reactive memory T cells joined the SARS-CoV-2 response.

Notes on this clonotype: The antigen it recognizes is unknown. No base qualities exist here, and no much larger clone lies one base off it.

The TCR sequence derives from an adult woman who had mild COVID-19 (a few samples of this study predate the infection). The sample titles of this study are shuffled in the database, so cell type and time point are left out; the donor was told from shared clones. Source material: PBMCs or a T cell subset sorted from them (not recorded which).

The nucleotide sequence is TGTGCCAGCAGCGTAGAGGGCTTGGGGTTCGAGCAGTACTTC. Translated, this is CASSVEGLGFEQYF. Rearrangement joined TRBV9 to TRBJ2-7, with the D gene uncertain. CDR1 and CDR2 are drawn from the germline V gene: SGDLS, YYNGEE. The CDR3 sequence holds 14 residues, the cysteine and phenylalanine included. The only DNA kept is the CDR3, 42 bases in frame from the first base. V gives up 0 bases and J gives up 6 bases, and the segment between their germline ends measures 13 bases. Reference TRBV9 and TRBJ2-7 proteins supply the regions before and after the CDR3; the full variable domain is: DSGVTQTPKHLITATGQRVTLRCSPRSGDLSVYWYQQSLDQGLQFLIQYYNGEERAKGNILERFSAQQFPDLHSELNLSSLELGDSALYFCASSVEGLGFEQYFGPGTRLTVT.